This T cell receptor beta chain was recorded in a study of T cells after yellow fever vaccination. Study-wide context: Those fractions that held only low numbers of cells were prepared using the SMART-Seq v4 Ultra Low Input RNA kit.

This CDR3 has 12 amino acids. In germline, CDR1 is WSHSY, CDR2 SAAADI. The ends were cut back, 3 bases at V and 6 bases at J, with 9 bases in the middle. General observations from the study: Most clones from primary vaccination were detected again post-booster (roughly 96% CD4, about 88% CD8). Across the CD4 and CD8 compartments, a small share of clonotypes was present in both.

This clonotype was picked up a small number of times. The antigen is undetermined. Via MiXCR, TCRdb re-called the 5' RACE reads, giving one row per CDR3 protein. The sample records over 70,000 distinct CDR3 sequences, approximately 7.5% being singletons. This sequence joins TRBV10-2 and TRBJ2-7; possibly TRBD2 for D (5 bases). The TCR sequence derives from a man aged 30-40 years who received the YFV17D yellow fever vaccine. The sample in question was CD8+ T cells sorted from PBMCs, obtained on the day of the yellow fever booster vaccination. CDR3 amino acids: CASSEGSSEQYF. The CDR3 DNA sequence: TGCGCCAGCAGTGAAGGGAGCAGCGAGCAGTACTTC.